Here is one T cell receptor (beta chain) with its context. What it binds is not known. Profiling of TCR beta VDJ combinations and CDR3 sequences used genomic DNA as template. One entry per CDR3 protein results from TCRdb running MiXCR on the reads. The data hold about 130,000 distinct CDR3 sequences, with 48% observed a single time. This entry is derived from a study of CD8+CD57+ T cells in acquired aplastic anemia. Findings and caveats of the study: CD8+ Simpson's diversity in patients was not significantly different from that in controls. Both patients and controls carried the same twenty-nine CD8+ CDR3 sequences.

Trimming removed 5 bases from V and 5 bases from J, with 19 bases in between. CDR1 SGHTA and CDR2 FQGNSA come from the germline V gene. CDR3 size: 15 residues. Sequencing was carried out using sorted CD4+, CD8+, or CD8+CD57+ T cells (not recorded which) from PBMCs. The sequence was obtained from a human donor in good health, serving as a control. This sequence joins TRBV7-2 and TRBJ2-7; the D gene is possibly TRBD2 (6 bases). This CDR3 reads CASSPGRVGGNEQYF. The CDR3 nucleotides read TGTGCCAGCAGCCCCGGAAGGGTCGGGGGTAACGAGCAGTACTTC.